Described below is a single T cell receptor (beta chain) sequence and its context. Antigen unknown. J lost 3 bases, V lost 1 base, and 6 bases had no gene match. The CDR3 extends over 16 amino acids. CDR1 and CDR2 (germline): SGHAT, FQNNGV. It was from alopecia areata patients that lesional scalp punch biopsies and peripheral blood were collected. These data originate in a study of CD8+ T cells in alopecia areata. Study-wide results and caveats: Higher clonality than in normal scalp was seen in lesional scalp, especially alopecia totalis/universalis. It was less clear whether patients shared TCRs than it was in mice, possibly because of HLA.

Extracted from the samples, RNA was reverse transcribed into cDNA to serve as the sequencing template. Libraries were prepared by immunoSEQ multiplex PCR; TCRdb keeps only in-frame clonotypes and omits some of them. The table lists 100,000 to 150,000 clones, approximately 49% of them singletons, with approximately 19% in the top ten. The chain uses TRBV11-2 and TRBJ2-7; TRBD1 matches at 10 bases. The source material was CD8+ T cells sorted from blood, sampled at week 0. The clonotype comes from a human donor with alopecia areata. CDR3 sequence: CASSLGTGTGVYEQYF. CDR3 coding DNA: TGTGCCAGCAGCTTAGGAACCGGGACAGGGGTCTACGAGCAGTACTTC.